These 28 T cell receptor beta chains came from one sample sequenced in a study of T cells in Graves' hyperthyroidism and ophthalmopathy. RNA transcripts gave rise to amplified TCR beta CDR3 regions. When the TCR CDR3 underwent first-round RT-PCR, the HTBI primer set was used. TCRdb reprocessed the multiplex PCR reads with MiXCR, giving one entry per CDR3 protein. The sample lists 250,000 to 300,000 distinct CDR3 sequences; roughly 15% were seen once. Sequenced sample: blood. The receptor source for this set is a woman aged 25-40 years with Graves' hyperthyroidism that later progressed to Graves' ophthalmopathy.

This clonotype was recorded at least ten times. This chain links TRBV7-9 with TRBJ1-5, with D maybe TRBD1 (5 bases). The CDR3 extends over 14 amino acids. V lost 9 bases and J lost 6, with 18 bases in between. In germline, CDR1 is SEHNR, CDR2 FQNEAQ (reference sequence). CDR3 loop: CARSGTAQSQPQHF. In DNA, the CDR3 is TGTGCCAGATCTGGGACGGCGCAGAGTCAGCCCCAGCATTTT.

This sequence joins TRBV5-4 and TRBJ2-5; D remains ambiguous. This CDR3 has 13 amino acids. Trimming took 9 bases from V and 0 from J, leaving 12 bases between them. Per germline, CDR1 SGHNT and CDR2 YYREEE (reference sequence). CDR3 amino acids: CATQDWNQETQYF. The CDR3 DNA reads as TGTGCCACCCAAGACTGGAACCAAGAGACCCAGTACTTC.

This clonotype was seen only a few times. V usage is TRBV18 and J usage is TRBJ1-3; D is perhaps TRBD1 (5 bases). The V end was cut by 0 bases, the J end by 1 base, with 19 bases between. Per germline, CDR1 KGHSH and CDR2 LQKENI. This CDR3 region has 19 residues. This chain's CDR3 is CASSPPPSSGTSSGNTIYF. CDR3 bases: TGTGCCAGCTCACCACCGCCGTCGTCCGGGACTTCATCTGGAAACACCATATATTTT.

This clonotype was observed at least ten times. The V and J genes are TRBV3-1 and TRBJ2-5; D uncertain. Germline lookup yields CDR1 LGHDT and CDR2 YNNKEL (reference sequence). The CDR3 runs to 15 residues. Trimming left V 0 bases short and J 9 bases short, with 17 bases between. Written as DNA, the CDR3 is TGTGCCAGCAGCCAAGATCGAGTTACCGTAATGGCCCAGTACTTC. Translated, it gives CASSQDRVTVMAQYF.

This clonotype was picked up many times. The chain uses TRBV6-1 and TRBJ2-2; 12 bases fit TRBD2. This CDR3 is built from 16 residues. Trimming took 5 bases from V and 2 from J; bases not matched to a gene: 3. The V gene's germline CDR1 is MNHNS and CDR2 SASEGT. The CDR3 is CASSRLAGDNTGELFF. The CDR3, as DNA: TGTGCCAGCAGTAGACTAGCGGGAGACAACACCGGGGAGCTGTTTTTT.

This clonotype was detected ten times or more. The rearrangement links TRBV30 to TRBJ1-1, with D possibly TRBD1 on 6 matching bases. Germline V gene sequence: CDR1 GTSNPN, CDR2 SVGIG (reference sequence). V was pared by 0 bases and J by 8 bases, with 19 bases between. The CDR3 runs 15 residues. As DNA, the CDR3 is TGTGCCTGGAGTGTACCCGGGGGGCGCATTGCCGAAGCTTTCTTT. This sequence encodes CAWSVPGGRIAEAFF. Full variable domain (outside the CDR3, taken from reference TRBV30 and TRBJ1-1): SQTIHQWPATLVQPVGSPLSLECTVEGTSNPNLYWYRQAAGRGLQLLFYSVGIGQISSEVPQNLSASRPQDRQFILSSKKLLLSDSGFYLCAWSVPGGRIAEAFFGQGTRLTVV.

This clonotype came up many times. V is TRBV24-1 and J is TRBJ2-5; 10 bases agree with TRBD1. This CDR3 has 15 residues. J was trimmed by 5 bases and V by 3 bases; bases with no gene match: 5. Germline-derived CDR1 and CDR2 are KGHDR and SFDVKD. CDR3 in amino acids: CATSDRDRGSETQYF. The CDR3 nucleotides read TGTGCCACCAGTGATAGGGACAGGGGTTCGGAGACCCAGTACTTC.

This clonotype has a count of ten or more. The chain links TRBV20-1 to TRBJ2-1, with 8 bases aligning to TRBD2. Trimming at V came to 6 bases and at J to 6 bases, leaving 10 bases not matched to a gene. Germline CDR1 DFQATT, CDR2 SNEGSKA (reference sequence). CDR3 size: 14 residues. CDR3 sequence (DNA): TGCAGTGCCCTGACTAGCGTCGCCGGCAATGAGCAGTTCTTC. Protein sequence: CSALTSVAGNEQFF.

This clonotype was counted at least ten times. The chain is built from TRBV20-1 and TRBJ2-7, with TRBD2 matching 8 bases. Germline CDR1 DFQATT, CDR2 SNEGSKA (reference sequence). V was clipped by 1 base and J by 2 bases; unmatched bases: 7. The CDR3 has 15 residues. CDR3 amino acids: CSARAGAGGTYEQYF. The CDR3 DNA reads TGCAGTGCTAGAGCCGGGGCGGGAGGTACCTACGAGCAGTACTTC.

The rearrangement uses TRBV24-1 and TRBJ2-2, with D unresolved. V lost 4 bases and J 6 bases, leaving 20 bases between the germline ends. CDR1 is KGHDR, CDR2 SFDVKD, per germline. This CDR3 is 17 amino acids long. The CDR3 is CATSDYRGLGSPGELFF. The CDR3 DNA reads TGTGCCACCAGTGACTACCGAGGTTTGGGGTCCCCCGGGGAGCTGTTTTTT.

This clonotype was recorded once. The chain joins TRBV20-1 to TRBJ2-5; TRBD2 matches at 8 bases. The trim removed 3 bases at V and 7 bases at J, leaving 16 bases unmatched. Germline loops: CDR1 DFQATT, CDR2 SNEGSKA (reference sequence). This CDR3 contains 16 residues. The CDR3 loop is CSASFASGYGGGTQYF. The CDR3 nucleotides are TGCAGTGCTAGTTTCGCTAGCGGATACGGGGGGGGGACCCAGTACTTC.

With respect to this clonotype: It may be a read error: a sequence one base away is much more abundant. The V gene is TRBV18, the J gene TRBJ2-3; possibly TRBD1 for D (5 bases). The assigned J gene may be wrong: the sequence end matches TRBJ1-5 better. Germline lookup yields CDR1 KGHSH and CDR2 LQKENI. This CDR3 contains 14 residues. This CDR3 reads CASSPRLGAHTQHF. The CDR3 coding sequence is TGTGCCAGCTCACCACGGCTAGGGGCACATACGCAGCATTTT.

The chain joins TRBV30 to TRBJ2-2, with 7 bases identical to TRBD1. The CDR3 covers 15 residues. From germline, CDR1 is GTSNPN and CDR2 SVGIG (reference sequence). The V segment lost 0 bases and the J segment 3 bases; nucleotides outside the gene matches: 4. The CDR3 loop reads CAWSVDGTDTGELFF. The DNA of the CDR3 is TGTGCCTGGAGTGTAGACGGGACAGACACCGGGGAGCTGTTTTTT.

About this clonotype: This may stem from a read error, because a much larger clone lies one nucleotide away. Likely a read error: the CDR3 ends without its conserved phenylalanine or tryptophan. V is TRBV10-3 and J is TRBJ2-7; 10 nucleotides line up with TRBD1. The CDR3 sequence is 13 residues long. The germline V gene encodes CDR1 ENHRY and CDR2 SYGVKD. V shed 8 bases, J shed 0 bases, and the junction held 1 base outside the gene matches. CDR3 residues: CAIGQGGSYEQYL. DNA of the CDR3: TGTGCCATCGGACAGGGGGGCTCCTACGAGCAGTACCTC.

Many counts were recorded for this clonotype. The CDR3 DNA reads TGTGCCACCCCAGACAGAAATCAGCCCCAGCATTTT. Translation gives CATPDRNQPQHF. The V call is TRBV6-2 or TRBV6-3, the J call TRBJ1-5; possible D gene TRBD1, 5 bases. CDR3 length equals 12 residues. The germline gives CDR1 MNHEY, CDR2 SVGEGT. Trimming pared 10 bases from V and 4 bases from J, leaving 11 bases between.

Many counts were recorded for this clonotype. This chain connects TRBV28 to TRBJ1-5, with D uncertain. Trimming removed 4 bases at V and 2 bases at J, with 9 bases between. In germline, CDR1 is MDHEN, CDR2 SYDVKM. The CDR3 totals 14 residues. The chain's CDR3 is CASSSGWRNQPQHF. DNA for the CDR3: TGTGCCAGCAGTTCCGGTTGGCGCAATCAGCCCCAGCATTTT.

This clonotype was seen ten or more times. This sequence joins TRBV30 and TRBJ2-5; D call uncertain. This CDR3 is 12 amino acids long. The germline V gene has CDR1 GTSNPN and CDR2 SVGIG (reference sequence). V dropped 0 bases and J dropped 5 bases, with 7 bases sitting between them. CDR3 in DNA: TGTGCCTGGAGTGTAAGGTGGGAGACCCAGTACTTC. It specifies CAWSVRWETQYF.

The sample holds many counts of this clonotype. This chain's CDR3 is CASSYRGIGGYTF. The CDR3 nucleotides are TGTGCCAGCAGTTATCGGGGAATCGGTGGCTACACCTTC. The rearrangement joins TRBV28 to TRBJ1-2; the D is unclear. Germline CDR1 reads MDHEN; CDR2 reads SYDVKM. V lost 4 bases and J 7 bases, leaving 13 bases between the germline ends. This CDR3 has 13 amino acids.

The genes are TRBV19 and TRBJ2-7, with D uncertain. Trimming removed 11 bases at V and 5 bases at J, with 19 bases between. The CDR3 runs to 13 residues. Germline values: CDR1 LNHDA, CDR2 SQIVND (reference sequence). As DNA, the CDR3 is TGTGCCGTCGGTCCATCCCAAGCCCACGAGCAGTACTTC. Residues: CAVGPSQAHEQYF.

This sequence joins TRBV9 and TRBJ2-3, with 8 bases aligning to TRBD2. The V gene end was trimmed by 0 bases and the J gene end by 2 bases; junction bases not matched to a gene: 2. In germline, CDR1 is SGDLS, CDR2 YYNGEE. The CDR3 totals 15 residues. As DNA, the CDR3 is TGTGCCAGCAGCGTAGAGGGACTAGACACAGATACGCAGTATTTT. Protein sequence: CASSVEGLDTDTQYF.

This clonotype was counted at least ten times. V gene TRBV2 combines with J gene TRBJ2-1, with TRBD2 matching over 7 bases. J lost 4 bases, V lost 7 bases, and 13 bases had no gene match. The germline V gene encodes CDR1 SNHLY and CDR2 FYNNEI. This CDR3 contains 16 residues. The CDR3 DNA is TGTGCCAGCAAGGCGGGGGATTGGGAGAGATACAATGAGCAGTTCTTC. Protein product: CASKAGDWERYNEQFF.

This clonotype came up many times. CDR3 loop: CASSHQGDTQYF. CDR3 DNA sequence: TGTGCCAGCAGCCACCAAGGAGATACGCAGTATTTT. V and J are TRBV3-1 and TRBJ2-3; D is uncertain. The CDR3 is made up of 12 amino acids. The germline V and J ends were trimmed by 3 bases and 5 bases, with 6 bases remaining between them. CDR1 is LGHDT and CDR2 is YNNKEL in the germline V gene (reference sequence).

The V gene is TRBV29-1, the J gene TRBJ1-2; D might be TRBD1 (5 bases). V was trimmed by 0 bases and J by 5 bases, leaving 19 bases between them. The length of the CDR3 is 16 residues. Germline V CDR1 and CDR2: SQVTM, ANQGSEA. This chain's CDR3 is CSVEDWGTVPGYGYTF. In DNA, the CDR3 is TGCAGCGTTGAAGATTGGGGGACGGTTCCGGGGTATGGCTACACCTTC.

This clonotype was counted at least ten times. The CDR3 loop reads CASRYSGANVLTF. Written as DNA, the CDR3 is TGTGCCAGCAGATACTCTGGGGCCAACGTCCTGACTTTC. The chain couples TRBV28 to TRBJ2-6; D is unresolved. Trimming shortened V by 6 bases and J by 0 bases, and 3 bases separated the two germline ends. CDR3 length: 13 residues. Looked up from germline, CDR1 is MDHEN and CDR2 is SYDVKM.

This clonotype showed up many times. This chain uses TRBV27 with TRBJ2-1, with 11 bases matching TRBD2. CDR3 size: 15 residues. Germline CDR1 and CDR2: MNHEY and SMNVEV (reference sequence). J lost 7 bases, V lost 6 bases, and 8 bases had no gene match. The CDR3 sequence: CASSIGTSGENEQFF. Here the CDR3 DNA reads TGTGCCAGCAGCATCGGGACTAGCGGAGAGAATGAGCAGTTCTTC.

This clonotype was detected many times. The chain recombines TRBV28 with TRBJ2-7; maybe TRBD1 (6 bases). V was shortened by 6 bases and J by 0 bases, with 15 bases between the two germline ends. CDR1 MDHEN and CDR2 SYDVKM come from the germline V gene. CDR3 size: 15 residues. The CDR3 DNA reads TGTGCCAGCAGGGGGCTCAGGGGTAGCTCCTACGAGCAGTACTTC. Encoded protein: CASRGLRGSSYEQYF. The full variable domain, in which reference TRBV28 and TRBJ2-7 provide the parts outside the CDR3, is DVKVTQSSRYLVKRTGEKVFLECVQDMDHENMFWYRQDPGLGLRLIYFSYDVKMKEKGDIPEGYSVSREKKERFSLILESASTNQTSMYLCASRGLRGSSYEQYFGPGTRLTVT.

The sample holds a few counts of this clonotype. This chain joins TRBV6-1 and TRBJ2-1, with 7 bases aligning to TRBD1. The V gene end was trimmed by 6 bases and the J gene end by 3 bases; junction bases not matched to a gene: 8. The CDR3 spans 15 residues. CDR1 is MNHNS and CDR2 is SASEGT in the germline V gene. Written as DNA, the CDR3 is TGTGCCAGCAGAAGAGAGGGACAGTACTACAATGAGCAGTTCTTC. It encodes CASRREGQYYNEQFF.

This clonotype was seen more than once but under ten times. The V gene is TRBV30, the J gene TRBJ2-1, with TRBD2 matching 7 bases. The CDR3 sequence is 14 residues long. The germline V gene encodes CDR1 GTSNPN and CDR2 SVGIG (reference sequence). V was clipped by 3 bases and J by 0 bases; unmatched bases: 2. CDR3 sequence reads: CAWRGGGSYNEQFF. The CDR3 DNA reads TGTGCCTGGAGGGGGGGGGGCTCCTACAATGAGCAGTTCTTC.